This TCR beta chain originates from a study of T cell responses to AZD1222 COVID-19 vaccine. This clone appeared a single time. Generated by immunoSEQ multiplex PCR, the TCRdb table keeps only in-frame clones and is missing some. Altogether approximately 150,000 clones are present, approximately 91% being singletons, with the ten largest covering less than 2%. V was cut by 5 bases and J by 1 base, with 18 bases left in between. This CDR3 is 17 amino acids long. The germline V gene encodes CDR1 MNHNY and CDR2 SVGAGI (reference sequence). The chain joins TRBV6-6 to TRBJ2-1; D might be TRBD1 (5 bases). The material sequenced was peripheral blood, taken 28 days after the second AZD1222 dose. The receptor's source is an adult who received the AZD1222 COVID-19 vaccine. As DNA, the CDR3 is TGTGCCAGCAGTCGACCCTTCCAGGGCAAATCCTACAATGAGCAGTTCTTC. This encodes CASSRPFQGKSYNEQFF.